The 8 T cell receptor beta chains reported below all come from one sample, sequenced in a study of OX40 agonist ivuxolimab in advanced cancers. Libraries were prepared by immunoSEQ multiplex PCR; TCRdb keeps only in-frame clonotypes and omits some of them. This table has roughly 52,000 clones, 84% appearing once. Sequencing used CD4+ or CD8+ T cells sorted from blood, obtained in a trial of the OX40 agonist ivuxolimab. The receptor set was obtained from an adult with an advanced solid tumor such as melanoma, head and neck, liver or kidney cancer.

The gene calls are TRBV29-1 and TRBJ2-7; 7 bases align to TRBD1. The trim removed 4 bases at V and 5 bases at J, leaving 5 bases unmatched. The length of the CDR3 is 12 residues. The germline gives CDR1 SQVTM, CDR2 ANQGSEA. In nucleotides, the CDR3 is TGCAGCGTTGGACAGGGCAACCACGAGCAGTACTTC. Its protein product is CSVGQGNHEQYF.

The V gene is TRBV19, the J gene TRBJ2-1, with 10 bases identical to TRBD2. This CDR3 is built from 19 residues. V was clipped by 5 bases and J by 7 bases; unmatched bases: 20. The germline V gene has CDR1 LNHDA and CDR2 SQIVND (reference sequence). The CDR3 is CASSLFLGRAGGPSNEQFF. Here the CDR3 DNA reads TGTGCCAGTAGTTTGTTTCTGGGAAGAGCGGGAGGGCCGTCGAATGAGCAGTTCTTC.

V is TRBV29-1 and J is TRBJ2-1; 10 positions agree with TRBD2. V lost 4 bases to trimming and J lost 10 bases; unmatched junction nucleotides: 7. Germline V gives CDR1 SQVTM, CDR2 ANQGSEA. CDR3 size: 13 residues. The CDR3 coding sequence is TGCAGCGTTGCTAGCGGGAGTTCGTCCGAGCAGTTCTTC. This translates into CSVASGSSSEQFF.

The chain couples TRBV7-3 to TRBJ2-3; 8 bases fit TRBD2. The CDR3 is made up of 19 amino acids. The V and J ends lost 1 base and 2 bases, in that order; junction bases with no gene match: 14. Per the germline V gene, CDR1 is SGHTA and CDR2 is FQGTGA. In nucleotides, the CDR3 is TGTGCCAGCAGCTTAAATGGTATGGGCAGCGGGGGTCCCACAGATACGCAGTATTTT. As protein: CASSLNGMGSGGPTDTQYF. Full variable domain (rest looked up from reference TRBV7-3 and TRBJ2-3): GAGVSQTPSNKVTEKGKYVELRCDPISGHTALYWYRQSLGQGPEFLIYFQGTGAADDSGLPNDRFFAVRPEGSVSTLKIQRTERGDSAVYLCASSLNGMGSGGPTDTQYFGPGTRLTVL.

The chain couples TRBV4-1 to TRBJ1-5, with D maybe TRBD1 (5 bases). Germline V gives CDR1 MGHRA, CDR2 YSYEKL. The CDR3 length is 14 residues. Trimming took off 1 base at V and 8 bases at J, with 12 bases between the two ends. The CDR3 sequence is CASSQVGLGEPQHF. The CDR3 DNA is TGCGCCAGCAGCCAAGTAGGCTTAGGGGAGCCCCAGCATTTT.

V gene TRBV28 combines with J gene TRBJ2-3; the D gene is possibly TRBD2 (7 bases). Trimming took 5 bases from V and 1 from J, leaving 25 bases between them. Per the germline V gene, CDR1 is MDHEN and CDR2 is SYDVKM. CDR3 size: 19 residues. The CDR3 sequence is CASSVRGGTRHLRTDTQYF. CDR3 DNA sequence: TGTGCCAGCAGTGTTAGGGGGGGCACCAGACACCTCCGCACAGATACGCAGTATTTT. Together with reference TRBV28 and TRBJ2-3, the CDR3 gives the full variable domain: DVKVTQSSRYLVKRTGEKVFLECVQDMDHENMFWYRQDPGLGLRLIYFSYDVKMKEKGDIPEGYSVSREKKERFSLILESASTNQTSMYLCASSVRGGTRHLRTDTQYFGPGTRLTVL.

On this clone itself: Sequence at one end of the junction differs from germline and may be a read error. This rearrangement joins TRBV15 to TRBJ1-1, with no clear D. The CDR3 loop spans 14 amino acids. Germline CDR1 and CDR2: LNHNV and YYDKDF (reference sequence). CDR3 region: CATSRDVMNTEACF. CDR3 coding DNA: TGTGCCACCAGCAGGGACGTTATGAACACTGAAGCTTGCTTT.

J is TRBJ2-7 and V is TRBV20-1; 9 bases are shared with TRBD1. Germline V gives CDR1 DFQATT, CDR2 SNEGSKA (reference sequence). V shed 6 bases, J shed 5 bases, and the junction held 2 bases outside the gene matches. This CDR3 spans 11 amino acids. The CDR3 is CSAGQGNEQYF. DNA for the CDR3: TGCAGTGCCGGACAGGGGAACGAGCAGTACTTC.